This is a list of T cell receptor beta chains from one sample in a study of control samples from healthy donors and cancer patients. Assay: immunoSEQ multiplex PCR; the TCRdb copy retains only in-frame clones and omits some. The table has tens of thousands of clones, 87% seen once. Material for sequencing was blood. Receptors were obtained from a man aged 45 to 65 in good health. Each CDR3 is given with its conserved first and last residue. Each record gives: V gene, clone size, J gene, D gene, CDR3 DNA, CDR3 protein. A D gene is named only where the DNA matches it firmly. Rows may omit the clone size; those that give it use once, few, many or a size class.

TRBV5-1	once	TRBJ2-3	TRBD2	TGCGCCAGTGGAAGGGCTAGCGGGAGGGATGGCACAGATACGCAGTATTTT	CASGRASGRDGTDTQYF
TRBV7-2	-	TRBJ2-7	TRBD2	TGTGCCAGCAGCTTAGGGGGACTACTATACGAGCAGTACTTC	CASSLGGLLYEQYF
TRBV4-3	-	TRBJ1-2	TRBD1	TGCGCCAGCAGCCAGACATCGGGACAGGGAGCGTACTATGGCTACACCTTC	CASSQTSGQGAYYGYTF
TRBV10-3	-	TRBJ1-2	-	TGTGCCATCAGTGAGTCGGGGGCCTGGGCCCATGGCTACACCTTC	CAISESGAWAHGYTF
TRBV4-3	-	TRBJ1-1	-	TGCGCCAGCAGCCAAGAAGTCGAGAGAACTGAAGCTTTCTTT	CASSQEVERTEAFF
TRBV20-1	-	TRBJ1-2	-	TGCAGTGCTAGTCCTCCAGGACGGGCTAACTATGGCTACACCTTC	CSASPPGRANYGYTF
TRBV9	few	TRBJ2-6	-	TGTGCCAGCAGTGCTTCGAGGAGTGGGGCCAACGTCCTGACTTTC	CASSASRSGANVLTF
TRBV5-1	-	TRBJ2-5	TRBD2	TGCGCCAGCAGCTTGGGGACGGGAGGGAAAGAGACCCAGTACTTC	CASSLGTGGKETQYF
TRBV11-2	-	TRBJ2-1	TRBD1	TGTGCCAGCAGCCTCTATTACAGGGGTAGCTCCTACAATGAGCAGTTCTTC	CASSLYYRGSSYNEQFF
TRBV4-1	-	TRBJ2-1	-	TGCGCCAGCAGCCAAGATTCAACTCTAACCTACAATGAGCAGTTCTTC	CASSQDSTLTYNEQFF
TRBV3-1/TRBV3-2	-	TRBJ2-2	-	TGTGCCAGCAGCCAACGGAGAGGGAGCACCGGGGAGCTGTTTTTT	CASSQRRGSTGELFF
TRBV5-3	-	TRBJ2-5	TRBD1	TGTGCCAGAAGCTTGACCGGGACAGGGAGAGAGACCCAGTACTTC	CARSLTGTGRETQYF
TRBV25-1	medium-sized	TRBJ1-5	-	TGTGCCAGCAGCAGAGATAAGGGGTCCCAGCATTTT	CASSRDKGSQHF
TRBV5-4	once	TRBJ1-1	-	TGTGCCAGCAGCATCAGGACTAACACTGAAGCTTTCTTT	CASSIRTNTEAFF
TRBV5-1	-	TRBJ1-2	-	TGCGCCAGCAGCCCAGGATCGGCTAACTATGGCTACACCTTC	CASSPGSANYGYTF
TRBV24-1	-	TRBJ2-5	TRBD2	TGTGCCACCAGTGATTTGGTGGGGCGGGGGGGCAAAGAGACCCAGTACTTC	CATSDLVGRGGKETQYF
TRBV5-1	once	TRBJ1-2	TRBD1	TGCGCCAGCAGCTTGCAGTATACAGGGGCCCTAAGCGGCTACACCTTC	CASSLQYTGALSGYTF
TRBV18	-	TRBJ1-3	-	TGTGCCAGCTCACGGACGGCCTCTGGAAACACCATATATTTT	CASSRTASGNTIYF
TRBV20-1	-	TRBJ1-1	TRBD1	TGCAGTGCTAGTGACAGGGGGGCGACCTCCCTAGGCGCTGAAGCTTTCTTT	CSASDRGATSLGAEAFF
TRBV4-1	few	TRBJ1-4	TRBD1	TGCGCCAGCAGCCAAAGCCCCCGGGACAGGAATGAAAAACTGTTTTTT	CASSQSPRDRNEKLFF
TRBV19	-	TRBJ1-2	-	TGTGCCAGTAGTGTACAGGGAGAGGTTCTCTATGGCTACACCTTC	CASSVQGEVLYGYTF
TRBV9	-	TRBJ1-3	-	TGTGCCAGCAGCGTAGTTCCCGGGCGGGGAAACACCATATATTTT	CASSVVPGRGNTIYF
TRBV29-1	few	TRBJ2-5	-	TGCAGCGTTGAAAGCTCCACAACGGGAGAGACCCAGTACTTC	CSVESSTTGETQYF
TRBV13	-	TRBJ1-2	-	TGTGCCAGCAGCACGTCCTATACTGCGAAGCACTATGGCTACACCTTC	CASSTSYTAKHYGYTF
TRBV5-4	-	TRBJ2-5	TRBD2	TGTGCCAGCAGCTTGGAAAGGACTAGCGGGGGGGCAAGAGTGACCCAGTACTTC	CASSLERTSGGARVTQYF
TRBV9	few	TRBJ2-1	TRBD2	TGTGCCAGCAGCGTAGAGTCCGCGGGGGGGCGAGAGCAGTTCTTC	CASSVESAGGREQFF
TRBV6-5	-	TRBJ2-2	TRBD1	TGTGCCAGCAGTTCTCCCCAGGGGGCCGGGGAGCTGTTTTTT	CASSSPQGAGELFF
TRBV21-1	-	TRBJ2-1	-	TGTGCCAGCAGCGCCATGACGGGGGGGGCAACCTGCTCCTACAATGAGCAGTTCTTC	CASSAMTGGATCSYNEQFF
TRBV10-2	few	TRBJ1-5	-	TGCGCCAGCAGTGACCCCCAGGGAAGGGGTGGCAATCAGCCCCAGCATTTT	CASSDPQGRGGNQPQHF
TRBV24-1	-	TRBJ2-1	TRBD2	TGTGCCACCAGTGAGTCGGGACTAGCGACTGAGCAGTTCTTC	CATSESGLATEQFF
TRBV7-2	-	TRBJ2-1	-	TGTGCCAGCAGCTTAGCTGCATTTGGCAATGAGCAGTTCTTC	CASSLAAFGNEQFF
TRBV6-5	-	TRBJ1-1	-	TGTGCCAGCACAAGTCTTTCCGGGGCCGCCCTTGAAGCTTTCTTT	CASTSLSGAALEAFF
TRBV5-1	once	TRBJ2-5	TRBD1	TGCGCCAGCAGCGGGGGACAGGGGGCCACGGAGACCCAGTACTTC	CASSGGQGATETQYF
TRBV7-2	-	TRBJ1-6	-	TGTGCCAGCAGCTTCGGCGGGGGGAATTCACCCCTCCACTTT	CASSFGGGNSPLHF
TRBV28	-	TRBJ1-2	TRBD1	TGTGCCAGCAGTACGACAGGGGGCGACTATGGCTACACCTTC	CASSTTGGDYGYTF